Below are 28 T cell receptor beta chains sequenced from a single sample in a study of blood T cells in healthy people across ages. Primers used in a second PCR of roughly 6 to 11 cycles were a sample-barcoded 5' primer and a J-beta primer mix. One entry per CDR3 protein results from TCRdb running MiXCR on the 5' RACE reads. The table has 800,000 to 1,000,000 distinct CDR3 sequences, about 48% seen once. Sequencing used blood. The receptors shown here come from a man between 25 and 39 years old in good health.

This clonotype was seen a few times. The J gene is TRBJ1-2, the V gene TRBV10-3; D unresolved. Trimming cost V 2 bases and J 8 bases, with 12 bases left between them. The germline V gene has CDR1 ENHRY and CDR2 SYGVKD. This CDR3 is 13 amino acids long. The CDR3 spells CAISEGSEGGYTF. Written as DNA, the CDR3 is TGTGCCATCAGTGAGGGGTCAGAAGGGGGCTACACCTTC.

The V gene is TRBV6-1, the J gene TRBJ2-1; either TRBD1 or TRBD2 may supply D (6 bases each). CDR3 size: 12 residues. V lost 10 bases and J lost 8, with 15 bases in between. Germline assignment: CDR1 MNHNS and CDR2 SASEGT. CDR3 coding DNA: TGTGCCACCAGACCCGGGGGCGATGAGCAGTTCTTC. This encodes CATRPGGDEQFF.

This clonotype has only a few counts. The CDR3 coding sequence is TGTGCCAGCAGCGACAGGGCGGACTATGGCTACACCTTC. Translating it yields CASSDRADYGYTF. The J gene is TRBJ1-2, the V gene TRBV7-2; 7 bases align to TRBD1. The germline V gene has CDR1 SGHTA and CDR2 FQGNSA. The CDR3 sequence is 13 residues long. Germline trimming cut 5 bases from V and 3 bases from J; bases unmatched to any gene: 3.

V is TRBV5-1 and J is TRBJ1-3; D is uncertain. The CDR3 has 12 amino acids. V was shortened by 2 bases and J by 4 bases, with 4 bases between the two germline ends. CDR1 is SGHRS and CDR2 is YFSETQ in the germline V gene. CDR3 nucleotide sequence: TGCGCCAGCAGCTTTGACGGAAACACCATATATTTT. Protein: CASSFDGNTIYF.

CDR3 in amino acids: CAFIRGLVTGANVLTF. The CDR3, as DNA: TGTGCCTTCATAAGGGGGCTCGTAACTGGGGCCAACGTCCTGACTTTC. This chain uses TRBV30 with TRBJ2-6; 7 bases map to TRBD1. CDR1 GTSNPN and CDR2 SVGIG come from the germline V gene (reference sequence). CDR3 length: 16 residues. The trim removed 7 bases at V and 2 bases at J, leaving 11 bases unmatched.

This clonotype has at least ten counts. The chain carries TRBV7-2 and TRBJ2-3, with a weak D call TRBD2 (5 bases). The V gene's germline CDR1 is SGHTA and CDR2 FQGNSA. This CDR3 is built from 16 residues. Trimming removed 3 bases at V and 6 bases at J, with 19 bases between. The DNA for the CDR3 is TGTGCCAGCAGCTTCGGCGGAGGACGGATTACGGATACGCAGTATTTT. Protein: CASSFGGGRITDTQYF.

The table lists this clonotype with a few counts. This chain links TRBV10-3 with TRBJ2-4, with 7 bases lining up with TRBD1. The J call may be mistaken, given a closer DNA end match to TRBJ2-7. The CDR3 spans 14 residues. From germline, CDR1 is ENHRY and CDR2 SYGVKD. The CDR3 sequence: CAIRAGTDFNEQYF. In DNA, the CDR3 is TGTGCCATCAGAGCCGGGACAGATTTTAACGAGCAGTACTTC.

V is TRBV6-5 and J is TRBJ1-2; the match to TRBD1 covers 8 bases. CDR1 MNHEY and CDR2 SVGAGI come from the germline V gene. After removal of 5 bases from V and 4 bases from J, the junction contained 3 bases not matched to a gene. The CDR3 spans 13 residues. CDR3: CASSKQGGYGYTF. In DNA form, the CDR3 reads TGTGCCAGCAGTAAACAGGGGGGCTATGGCTACACCTTC.

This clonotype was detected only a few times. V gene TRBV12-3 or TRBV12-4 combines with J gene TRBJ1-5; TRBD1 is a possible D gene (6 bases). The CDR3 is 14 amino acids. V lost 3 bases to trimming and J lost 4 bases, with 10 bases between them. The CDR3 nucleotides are TGTGCCAGCAGTTTTTGGGGGCAAAATCAGCCCCAGCATTTT. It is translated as CASSFWGQNQPQHF.

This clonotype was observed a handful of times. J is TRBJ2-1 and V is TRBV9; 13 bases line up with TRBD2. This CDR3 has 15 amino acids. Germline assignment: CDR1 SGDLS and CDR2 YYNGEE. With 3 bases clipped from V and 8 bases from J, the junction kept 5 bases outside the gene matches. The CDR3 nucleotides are TGTGCCAGCAGCGAGGGACTAGCGGGGACGGATGAGCAGTTCTTC. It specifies CASSEGLAGTDEQFF.

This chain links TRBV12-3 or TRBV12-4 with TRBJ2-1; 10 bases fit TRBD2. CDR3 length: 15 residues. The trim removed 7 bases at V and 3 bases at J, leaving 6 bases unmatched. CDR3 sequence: CASTPSSGGYNEQFF. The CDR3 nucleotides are TGTGCCAGCACCCCTTCTAGCGGGGGCTACAATGAGCAGTTCTTC.

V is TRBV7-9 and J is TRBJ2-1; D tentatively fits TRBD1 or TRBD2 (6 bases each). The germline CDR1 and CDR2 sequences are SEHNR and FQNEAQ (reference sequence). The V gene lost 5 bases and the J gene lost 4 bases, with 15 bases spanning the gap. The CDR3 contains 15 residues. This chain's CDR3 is CASSEGGMRYNEQFF. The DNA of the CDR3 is TGTGCCAGCAGCGAGGGGGGAATGAGGTACAATGAGCAGTTCTTC.

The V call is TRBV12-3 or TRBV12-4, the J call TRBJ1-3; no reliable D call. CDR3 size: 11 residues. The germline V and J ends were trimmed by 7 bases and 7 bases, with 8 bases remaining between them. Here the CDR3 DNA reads TGTGCCAGCATTTTCGGGAACACCATATATTTT. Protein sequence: CASIFGNTIYF.

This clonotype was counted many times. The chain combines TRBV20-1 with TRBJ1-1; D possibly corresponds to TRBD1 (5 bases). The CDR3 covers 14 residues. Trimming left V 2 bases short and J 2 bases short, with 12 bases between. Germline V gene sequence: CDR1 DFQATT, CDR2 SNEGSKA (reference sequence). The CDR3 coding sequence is TGCAGTGCTAGAAGCGGGGGGGTAAACACTGAAGCTTTCTTT. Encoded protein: CSARSGGVNTEAFF.

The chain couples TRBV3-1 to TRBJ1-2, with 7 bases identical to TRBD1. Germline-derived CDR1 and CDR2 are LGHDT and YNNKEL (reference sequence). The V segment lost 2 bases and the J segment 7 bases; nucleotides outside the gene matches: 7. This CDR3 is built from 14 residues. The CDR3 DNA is TGTGCCAGCAGCCAAATGACAGGGAGCGGTGGCTACACCTTC. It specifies CASSQMTGSGGYTF.

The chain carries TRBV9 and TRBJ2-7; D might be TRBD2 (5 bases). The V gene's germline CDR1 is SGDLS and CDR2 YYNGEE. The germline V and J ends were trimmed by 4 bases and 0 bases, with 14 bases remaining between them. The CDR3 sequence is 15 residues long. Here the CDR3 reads CASSPPGVSSYEQYF. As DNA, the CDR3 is TGTGCCAGCAGCCCCCCCGGGGTCTCCTCCTACGAGCAGTACTTC.

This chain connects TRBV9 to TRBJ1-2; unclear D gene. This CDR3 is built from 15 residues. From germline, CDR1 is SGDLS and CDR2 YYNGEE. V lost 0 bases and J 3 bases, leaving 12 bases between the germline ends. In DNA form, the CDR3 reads TGTGCCAGCAGCGTAGAAAAGGGATTGGACTATGGCTACACCTTC. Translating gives CASSVEKGLDYGYTF.

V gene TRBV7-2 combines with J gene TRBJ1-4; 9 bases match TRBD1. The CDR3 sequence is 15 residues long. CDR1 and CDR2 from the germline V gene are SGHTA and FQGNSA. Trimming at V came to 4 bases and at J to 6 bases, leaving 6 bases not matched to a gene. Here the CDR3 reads CASSWGQGNYEKLFF. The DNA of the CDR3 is TGTGCCAGCAGCTGGGGACAGGGAAACTATGAAAAACTGTTTTTT.

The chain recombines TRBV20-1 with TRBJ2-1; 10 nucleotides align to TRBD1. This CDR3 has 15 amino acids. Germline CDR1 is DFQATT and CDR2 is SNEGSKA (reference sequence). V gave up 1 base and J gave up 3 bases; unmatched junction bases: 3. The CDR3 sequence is CSARGGQGLYNEQFF. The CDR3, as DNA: TGCAGTGCTAGAGGGGGACAGGGGCTCTACAATGAGCAGTTCTTC.

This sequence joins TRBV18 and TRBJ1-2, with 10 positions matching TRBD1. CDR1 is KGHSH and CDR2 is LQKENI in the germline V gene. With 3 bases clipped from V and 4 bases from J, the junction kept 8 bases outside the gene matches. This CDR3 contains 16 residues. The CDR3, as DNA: TGTGCCAGCTCACCGAAGGGACAGGGGATTATCTATGGCTACACCTTC. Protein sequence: CASSPKGQGIIYGYTF.

CDR3 bases: TGCAGTGCGGCCGTCAGCGGGTACACAGATACGCAGTATTTT. Protein product: CSAAVSGYTDTQYF. The chain links TRBV20-1 to TRBJ2-3; tentatively, D is TRBD2 (6 bases). CDR1 is DFQATT and CDR2 is SNEGSKA in the germline V gene (reference sequence). This CDR3 has 14 amino acids. The V end was cut by 6 bases, the J end by 2 bases, with 15 bases between.

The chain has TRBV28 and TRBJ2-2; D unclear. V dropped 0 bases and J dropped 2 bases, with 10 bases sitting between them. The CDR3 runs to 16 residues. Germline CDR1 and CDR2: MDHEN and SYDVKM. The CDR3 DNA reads TGTGCCAGCAGTTTATGGGGGTCCCGCAACACCGGGGAGCTGTTTTTT. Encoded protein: CASSLWGSRNTGELFF.

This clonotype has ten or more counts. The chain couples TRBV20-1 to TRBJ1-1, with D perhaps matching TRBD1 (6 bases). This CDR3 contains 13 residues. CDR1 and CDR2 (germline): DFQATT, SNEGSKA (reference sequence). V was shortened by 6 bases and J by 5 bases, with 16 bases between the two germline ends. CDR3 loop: CSARRRGRTEAFF. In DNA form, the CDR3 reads TGCAGTGCCCGGAGGAGGGGGAGGACTGAAGCTTTCTTT.

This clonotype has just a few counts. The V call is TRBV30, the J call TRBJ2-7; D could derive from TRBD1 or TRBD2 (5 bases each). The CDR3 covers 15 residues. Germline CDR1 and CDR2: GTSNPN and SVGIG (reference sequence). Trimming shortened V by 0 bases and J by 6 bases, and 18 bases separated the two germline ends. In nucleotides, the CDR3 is TGTGCCTGGAGTGTACGAGGGGTTGGTTCAGTCGAGCAGTACTTC. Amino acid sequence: CAWSVRGVGSVEQYF.

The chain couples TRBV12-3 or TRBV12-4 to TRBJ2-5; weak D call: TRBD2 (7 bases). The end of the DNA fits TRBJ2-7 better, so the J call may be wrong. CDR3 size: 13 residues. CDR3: CASSRRGGHEQYF. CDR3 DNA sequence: TGTGCCAGCAGTCGGCGCGGGGGCCACGAGCAGTACTTC.

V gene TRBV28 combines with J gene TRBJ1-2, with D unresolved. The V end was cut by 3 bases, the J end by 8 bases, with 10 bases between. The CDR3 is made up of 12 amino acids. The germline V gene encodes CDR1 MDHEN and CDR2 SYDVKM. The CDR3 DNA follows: TGTGCCAGCAGTTTCCGCCTGGGGGGCTACACCTTC. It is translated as CASSFRLGGYTF.

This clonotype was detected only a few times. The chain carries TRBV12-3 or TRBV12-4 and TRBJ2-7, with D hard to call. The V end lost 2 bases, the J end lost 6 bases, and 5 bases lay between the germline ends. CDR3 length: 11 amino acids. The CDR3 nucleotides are TGTGCCAGCAGTTTAACCCCCGAGCAGTACTTC. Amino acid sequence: CASSLTPEQYF.

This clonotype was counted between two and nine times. DNA for the CDR3: TGCAGTGCCGCGCCCCTAGCGGGGGGCTTCGATGAGCAGTTCTTC. Translating it yields CSAAPLAGGFDEQFF. The V gene is TRBV20-1, the J gene TRBJ2-1; TRBD2 agrees at 11 bases. V was clipped by 6 bases and J by 8 bases; unmatched bases: 12. Germline V gene lookup returns CDR1 DFQATT and CDR2 SNEGSKA (reference sequence). This CDR3 contains 15 residues.